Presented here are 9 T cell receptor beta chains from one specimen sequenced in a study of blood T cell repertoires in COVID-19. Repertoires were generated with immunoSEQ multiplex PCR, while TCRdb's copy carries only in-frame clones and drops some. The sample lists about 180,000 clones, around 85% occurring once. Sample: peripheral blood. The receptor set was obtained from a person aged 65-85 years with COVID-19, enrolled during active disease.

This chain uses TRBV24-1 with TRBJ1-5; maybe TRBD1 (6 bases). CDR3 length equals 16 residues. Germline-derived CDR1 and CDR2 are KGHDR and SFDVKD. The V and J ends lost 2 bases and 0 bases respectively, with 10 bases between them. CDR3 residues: CATSDSTGYSNQPQHF. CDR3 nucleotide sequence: TGTGCCACCAGTGATTCGACAGGTTATAGCAATCAGCCCCAGCATTTT.

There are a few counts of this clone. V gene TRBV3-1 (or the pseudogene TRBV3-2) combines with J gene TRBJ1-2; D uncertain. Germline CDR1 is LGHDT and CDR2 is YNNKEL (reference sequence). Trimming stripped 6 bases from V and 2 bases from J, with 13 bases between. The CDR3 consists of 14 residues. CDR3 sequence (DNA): TGTGCCAGCAGTCTAGGGTCGGGGAACTATGGCTACACCTTC. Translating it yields CASSLGSGNYGYTF.

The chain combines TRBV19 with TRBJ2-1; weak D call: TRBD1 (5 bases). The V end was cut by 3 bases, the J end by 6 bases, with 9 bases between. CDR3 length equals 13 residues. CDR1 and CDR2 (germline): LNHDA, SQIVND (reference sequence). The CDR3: CASSIRQSNEQFF. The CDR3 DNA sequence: TGTGCCAGTAGTATCCGACAGAGCAATGAGCAGTTCTTC.

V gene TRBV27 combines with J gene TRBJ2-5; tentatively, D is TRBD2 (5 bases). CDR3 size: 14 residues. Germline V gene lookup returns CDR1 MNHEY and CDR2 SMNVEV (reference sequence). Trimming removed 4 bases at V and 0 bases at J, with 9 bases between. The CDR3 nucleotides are TGTGCCAGCAGTTCCACTAGTTACCAAGAGACCCAGTACTTC. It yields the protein CASSSTSYQETQYF.

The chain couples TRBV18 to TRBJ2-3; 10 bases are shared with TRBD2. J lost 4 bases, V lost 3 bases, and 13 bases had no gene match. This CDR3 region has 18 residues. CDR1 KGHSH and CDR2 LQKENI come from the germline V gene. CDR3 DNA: TGTGCCAGCTCACCCCTAGCGGGGGCCTTGGATCTCTCAGATACGCAGTATTTT. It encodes CASSPLAGALDLSDTQYF.

CDR3 amino acids: CASSRAMEGPMETQYF. Written as DNA, the CDR3 is TGTGCCAGCAGCCGCGCGATGGAGGGGCCGATGGAGACCCAGTACTTC. The V call is TRBV7-2, the J call TRBJ2-5, with D possibly being TRBD2 (6 bases). The CDR3 loop spans 16 amino acids. Per germline, CDR1 SGHTA and CDR2 FQGNSA. The germline V and J ends were trimmed by 5 bases and 5 bases, with 21 bases remaining between them.

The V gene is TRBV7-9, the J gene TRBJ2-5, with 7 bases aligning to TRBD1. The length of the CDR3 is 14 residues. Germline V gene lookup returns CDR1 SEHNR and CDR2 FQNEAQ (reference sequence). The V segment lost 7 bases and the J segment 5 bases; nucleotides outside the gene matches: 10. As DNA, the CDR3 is TGTGCCAGCACCGAGAAAACAGGGGCCGAGACCCAGTACTTC. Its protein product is CASTEKTGAETQYF.

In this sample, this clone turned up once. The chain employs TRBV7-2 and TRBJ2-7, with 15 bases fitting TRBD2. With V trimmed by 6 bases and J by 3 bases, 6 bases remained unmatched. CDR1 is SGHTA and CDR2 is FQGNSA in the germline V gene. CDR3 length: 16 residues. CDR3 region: CASREPGLAGGYEQYF. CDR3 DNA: TGTGCCAGCAGGGAACCGGGACTAGCGGGGGGCTACGAGCAGTACTTC.

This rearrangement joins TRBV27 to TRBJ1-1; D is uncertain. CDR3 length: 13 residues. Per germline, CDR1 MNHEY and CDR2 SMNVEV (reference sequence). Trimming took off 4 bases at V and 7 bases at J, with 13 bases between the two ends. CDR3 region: CASSSQPGVEAFF. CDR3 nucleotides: TGTGCCAGCAGTTCCCAACCTGGAGTTGAAGCTTTCTTT.